The clone carrying this TCR beta chain was seen a single time. Its target is unknown. The sample comes from a study of cytomegalovirus exposure and HLA in healthy donors. General study results and limits: There were some V segments, including TRBV6-2 and TRBV6-3, excluded as indistinguishable. When a later analysis compared HLA-associated TCR beta chains with equally common others, the HLA-associated chains turned out to be more clonally expanded and to have lower generation probabilities. Later analysis placed DRB1 highest and HLA-C lowest in TCR association rates, which differed by HLA locus.

The germline gives CDR1 MNHNS, CDR2 SASEGT. This CDR3 is built from 15 residues. V was pared by 1 base and J by 0 bases, with 7 bases between. The PCR employed 60 Vbeta primers together with 13 Jbeta primers. Measured with immunoSEQ multiplex PCR; TCRdb has only the in-frame clones, and not every one. The table lists tens of thousands of clones, over 60% of them singletons. Regarding donors, all were healthy bone marrow donors. The sequencing input was PBMCs. The receptor was isolated from a male donor in good health and CMV-seropositive. V and J are TRBV6-1 and TRBJ1-3; a weak D match, TRBD1 (5 bases). The CDR3 here is CASSEDDSSGNTIYF. The DNA of the CDR3 is TGTGCCAGCAGTGAAGACGACAGCTCTGGAAACACCATATATTTT.